What follows are 14 T cell receptor beta chains derived from one specimen sequenced in a study of response to subunit inactivated influenza vaccine. One entry per CDR3 protein, called by TCRdb with MiXCR from the RT-PCR reads. This repertoire shows 750,000 to 850,000 distinct CDR3 sequences, approximately 17% found once; its top ten account for about a tenth. The sample in question was PBMCs from blood, obtained around 5 days after vaccination. Receptors were obtained from a man aged 45-65 years who received an inactivated influenza vaccine.

This clonotype was seen only a few times. This rearrangement joins TRBV6-1 to TRBJ1-1; maybe TRBD1 (6 bases). Per the germline V gene, CDR1 is MNHNS and CDR2 is SASEGT. Trimming left V 7 bases short and J 5 bases short, with 17 bases between. There are 14 residues in the CDR3. CDR3 region: CASNNREGRTEAFF. The CDR3 bases are TGTGCCAGCAACAACAGGGAGGGCAGGACTGAAGCTTTCTTT.

There are a few counts of this clonotype. V is TRBV6-5 and J is TRBJ1-5; D not resolved. Germline V lookup: CDR1 MNHEY, CDR2 SVGAGI. This CDR3 is built from 12 residues. V was pared by 7 bases and J by 5 bases, with 9 bases between. CDR3 bases: TGTGCCAGCAACCTCCCCCATCAGCCCCAGCATTTT. Encoded protein: CASNLPHQPQHF.

Details on this clonotype: One end of the junction does not line up with germline, which may come from a read error. The chain couples TRBV6-1 to TRBJ1-1; D is unresolved. The germline V gene encodes CDR1 MNHNS and CDR2 SASEGT. This CDR3 region has 13 residues. The CDR3 bases are TGTGCCATCAGTGAAGTCATCGTGTCTGAAGCTTTCTTT. This translates into CAISEVIVSEAFF.

The DNA of the CDR3 is TGTGCCACCCGGGGGGGGGCAGATCGGGAGACCCAGTACTTC. This sequence encodes CATRGGADRETQYF. This chain links TRBV10-3 with TRBJ2-5; 8 bases are shared with TRBD2. Unmatched junction bases numbered 12, after V lost 10 bases and J lost 5 bases. The CDR3 runs 14 residues. Germline V CDR1 and CDR2: ENHRY, SYGVKD.

A few counts support this clonotype. The chain carries TRBV4-3 and TRBJ2-3, with D unresolved. V shed 0 bases and J shed 7 bases, with 8 bases lying between them. The CDR3 contains 13 residues. Germline lookup yields CDR1 LGHNA and CDR2 YSLEER. The CDR3 DNA sequence: TGCGCCAGCAGCCAAGATCATACGTATACGCAGTATTTT. This codes for CASSQDHTYTQYF.

This chain joins TRBV12-3 or TRBV12-4 and TRBJ2-7; 8 bases fit TRBD1. The CDR3 runs to 15 residues. Trimming cost V 6 bases and J 0 bases; bases outside gene matches: 7. The DNA of the CDR3 is TGTGCCAGCAGAAACGACAGGGGATTCTCCTACGAGCAGTACTTC. Its translation: CASRNDRGFSYEQYF.

This clonotype showed up many times. J is TRBJ2-5 and V is TRBV29-1; tentatively, D is TRBD1 (6 bases). V lost 4 bases to trimming and J lost 3 bases, with 12 bases between them. The germline V gene has CDR1 SQVTM and CDR2 ANQGSEA. The CDR3 extends over 13 amino acids. The CDR3 protein is CSVGGRAKETQYF. The CDR3 DNA sequence: TGCAGCGTTGGGGGGCGAGCGAAAGAGACCCAGTACTTC.

The chain combines TRBV20-1 with TRBJ2-7; tentatively, D is TRBD1 or TRBD2 (5 bases each). Germline CDR1 and CDR2: DFQATT and SNEGSKA (reference sequence). The CDR3 contains 13 residues. V was clipped by 5 bases and J by 2 bases, with 13 bases between them. The CDR3 DNA follows: TGCAGTGCTGGGGACCGACTGGCCTACGAGCAGTACTTC. It is translated as CSAGDRLAYEQYF.

This chain links TRBV27 with TRBJ2-7; D gene ambiguous. The CDR3 is made up of 14 amino acids. Between the trimmed V and J ends, which lost 2 bases and 1 base, there was a span of 9 bases. Germline CDR1 is MNHEY and CDR2 is SMNVEV (reference sequence). The DNA for the CDR3 is TGTGCCAGCAGTTTAGTTCACGATTCCTACGAGCAGTACTTC. This translates into CASSLVHDSYEQYF.

CDR3 amino acids: CATSRGSGTSYNEQFF. DNA for the CDR3: TGTGCCACCAGCAGAGGCAGCGGGACATCCTACAATGAGCAGTTCTTC. The V gene is TRBV15, the J gene TRBJ2-1; D may be TRBD2 (7 bases). The CDR3 consists of 16 residues. Germline CDR1 and CDR2: LNHNV and YYDKDF (reference sequence). With 1 base removed from V and 1 base from J, the gap between germline ends came to 11 bases.

This rearrangement joins TRBV12-3 or TRBV12-4 to TRBJ1-2; tentatively, D is TRBD1 (5 bases). With 6 bases removed from V and 5 bases from J, the gap between germline ends came to 13 bases. The CDR3 is made up of 13 amino acids. This chain's CDR3 is CASSIDRGYGYTF. CDR3 DNA sequence: TGTGCCAGCAGCATCGACAGAGGATATGGCTACACCTTC.

This sequence joins TRBV9 and TRBJ1-3, with a weak D call TRBD1 (5 bases). Germline V gene data show CDR1 as SGDLS and CDR2 as YYNGEE. The CDR3 is 14 residues long. Trimming removed 3 bases from V and 9 bases from J, with 16 bases in between. The CDR3: CASSGVGAAGTIYF. The DNA of the CDR3 is TGTGCCAGCAGCGGTGTTGGGGCGGCGGGCACCATATATTTT.

This clonotype has just a few counts. The gene calls are TRBV9 and TRBJ1-1; 7 bases match TRBD1. The CDR3 has 13 amino acids. Germline V gives CDR1 SGDLS, CDR2 YYNGEE. Trimming at V came to 2 bases and at J to 5 bases, leaving 3 bases not matched to a gene. CDR3: CASSVTGRTEAFF. CDR3 nucleotides: TGTGCCAGCAGCGTGACAGGGCGGACTGAAGCTTTCTTT. Variable domain in full (rest from reference TRBV9 and TRBJ1-1): DSGVTQTPKHLITATGQRVTLRCSPRSGDLSVYWYQQSLDQGLQFLIQYYNGEERAKGNILERFSAQQFPDLHSELNLSSLELGDSALYFCASSVTGRTEAFFGQGTRLTVV.

This clonotype has a handful of counts. The V call is TRBV18, the J call TRBJ2-1; D is undetermined. V lost 3 bases and J 3 bases, leaving 21 bases between the germline ends. Germline CDR1 reads KGHSH; CDR2 reads LQKENI. This CDR3 has 18 residues. CDR3 in DNA: TGTGCCAGCTCACCCCCCACACCCCCATGGCTAAACTACAATGAGCAGTTCTTC. Its translation: CASSPPTPPWLNYNEQFF. The full variable domain, with the rest looked up from reference TRBV18 and TRBJ2-1, is NAGVMQNPRHLVRRRGQEARLRCSPMKGHSHVYWYRQLPEEGLKFMVYLQKENIIDESGMPKERFSAEFPKEGPSILRIQQVVRGDSAAYFCASSPPTPPWLNYNEQFFGPGTRLTVL.